This TCR beta chain emerged from a study of CD8 T cells in Susac syndrome. At the level of the study: Blood was drawn from Susac syndrome patients while they were therapy-naive, on corticosteroids, or on intravenous immunoglobulin alone. Study findings and constraints: Across the total CD8+ repertoires, over 15 Susac-specific public clones were found. The CD8+ TEMRA repertoires yielded 5 or 6 such clones. CD8+ clonal expansion in Susac peaked in TEMRA cells and active patients.

Worth noting for this clonotype: Its antigen remains unidentified.

It was with random hexamers that roughly 0.45 to 1 ug RNA was reverse transcribed. TCR beta CDR3 was amplified by immunoSEQ multiplex PCR. This amplification extended across 54 Vbeta and 13 Jbeta segments. TCRdb re-derived calls from the immunoSEQ multiplex PCR reads in MiXCR, one entry per CDR3 protein. The data contain more than 150,000 distinct CDR3 sequences, around 93% of them singletons. Deletions cut 3 bases from V and 14 bases from J, with 11 bases between. CDR1 is SGHTA and CDR2 is FQGTGA in the germline V gene. The CDR3 is 11 amino acids. The rearrangement uses TRBV7-3 and TRBJ2-1; no reliable D call. The receptor was isolated from a human donor with Susac syndrome. Sequencing input: CD8+ T cells from PBMCs. The CDR3 nucleotides are TGTGCCAGCAGCTTTTCAGAGTTTAAGTTCTTC. This encodes CASSFSEFKFF.